The rows below give T cell receptor beta chains drawn from one sample of a study of control samples from healthy donors and cancer patients. Clones were read by immunoSEQ multiplex PCR, and TCRdb kept only the in-frame ones, dropping some. The sample lists around 230,000 clones, about 93% occurring once. Specimen: blood. The source is a man between 50 and 59 years old in good health. The CDR3 runs from the conserved cysteine through the conserved F or W. The D gene is left open where the match is weak. Size values are once, few and many counts, or a class for expanded clones, and some rows have none.

clone_size | cdr3_length | j_call | v_call | d_call | cdr3_aa | cdr3_nt
- | 14 | TRBJ2-5 | TRBV5-1 | - | CASSLDSGKETQYF | TGCGCCAGCAGCTTAGACTCAGGGAAAGAGACCCAGTACTTC
- | 14 | TRBJ2-1 | TRBV16 | - | CASSQIYSYNEQFF | TGTGCCAGCAGCCAAATCTACAGTTACAATGAGCAGTTCTTC
- | 13 | TRBJ1-2 | TRBV2 | - | CASSVIGHYGYTF | TGTGCCAGCAGTGTAATCGGGCACTATGGCTACACCTTC
- | 18 | TRBJ1-5 | TRBV7-2 | TRBD1 | CASAIGTGFLGPNQPQHF | TGTGCCAGCGCTATCGGGACAGGGTTTCTGGGGCCAAATCAGCCCCAGCATTTT
- | 16 | TRBJ2-1 | TRBV3-1/TRBV3-2 | TRBD2 | CASSPSPGGGRNEQFF | TGTGCCAGCAGCCCAAGTCCCGGCGGGGGGAGGAATGAGCAGTTCTTC
- | 16 | TRBJ2-5 | TRBV11-1 | - | CASSLGQGWAQETQYF | TGTGCCAGCAGCTTAGGGCAGGGCTGGGCCCAAGAGACCCAGTACTTC
- | 12 | TRBJ1-1 | TRBV5-4 | - | CASSLYTTEAFF | TGTGCCAGCAGCTTGTACACCACTGAAGCTTTCTTT
- | 15 | TRBJ1-4 | TRBV6-5 | TRBD1 | CASKGAHRGHEKLFF | TGTGCCAGCAAAGGGGCCCACAGGGGCCATGAAAAACTGTTTTTT
- | 13 | TRBJ2-3 | TRBV7-9 | - | CASSPNPTDTQYF | TGTGCCAGCAGCCCGAACCCCACAGATACGCAGTATTTT
- | 12 | TRBJ1-2 | TRBV28 | - | CASSMPRYGYTF | TGTGCCAGCAGTATGCCCCGATATGGCTACACCTTC
- | 14 | TRBJ1-2 | TRBV3-1/TRBV3-2 | - | CASSPRAGLYGYTF | TGTGCCAGCAGCCCCAGAGCAGGTCTCTATGGCTACACCTTC
- | 16 | TRBJ1-3 | TRBV9 | - | CASSLLDGGSGNTIYF | TGTGCCAGCAGCCTTCTGGACGGGGGCTCTGGAAACACCATATATTTT
once | 13 | TRBJ1-1 | TRBV9 | - | CASSVLPWTEAFF | TGTGCCAGCAGCGTTCTTCCATGGACTGAAGCTTTCTTT
- | 13 | TRBJ1-3 | TRBV5-1 | - | CASSPGPGNTIYF | TGCGCCAGCAGCCCGGGACCCGGAAACACCATATATTTT
- | 14 | TRBJ1-3 | TRBV3-1/TRBV3-2 | - | CASSQERRGNTIYF | TGTGCCAGCAGCCAAGAACGGAGGGGAAACACCATATATTTT
- | 16 | TRBJ2-7 | TRBV11-2 | - | CASSLDLGKGGGEQYF | TGTGCCAGCAGCTTAGATCTGGGGAAGGGAGGCGGCGAGCAGTACTTC
- | 12 | TRBJ1-5 | TRBV28 | - | CASRGGNQPQHF | TGTGCCAGCCGCGGGGGCAATCAGCCCCAGCATTTT
- | 14 | TRBJ2-5 | TRBV20-1 | - | CSASWQGMRETQYF | TGCAGTGCTAGTTGGCAGGGGATGAGGGAGACCCAGTACTTC
- | 15 | TRBJ1-1 | TRBV10-3 | - | CAIRAAVAMNTEAFF | TGTGCCATCAGGGCCGCCGTAGCGATGAACACTGAAGCTTTCTTT
- | 11 | TRBJ1-3 | TRBV3-1/TRBV3-2 | - | CASSSGNTIYF | TGTGCCAGCAGCTCTGGAAACACCATATATTTT
- | 13 | TRBJ2-7 | TRBV6-5 | - | CASSYGQPLVQYF | TGTGCCAGCAGTTACGGACAGCCTCTAGTGCAGTACTTC
- | 16 | TRBJ1-6 | TRBV19 | - | CASSIEGSGQGSPLHF | TGTGCCAGTAGTATAGAGGGGTCGGGCCAGGGTTCACCCCTCCACTTT
- | 13 | TRBJ2-7 | TRBV29-1 | - | CSVASDRSREQYF | TGCAGCGTTGCCTCGGACCGGTCTCGGGAGCAGTACTTC
- | 15 | TRBJ2-3 | TRBV30 | - | CAWSLPGGRVHTQYF | TGTGCCTGGAGCCTACCGGGGGGCCGAGTACATACGCAGTATTTT
- | 13 | TRBJ1-1 | TRBV19 | - | CASSIRLNTEAFF | TGTGCCAGTAGTATCAGATTGAACACTGAAGCTTTCTTT
- | 17 | TRBJ2-7 | TRBV18 | TRBD1 | CASSPSGGGQGNYEQYF | TGTGCCAGCTCACCAAGTGGGGGAGGACAGGGAAACTACGAGCAGTACTTC
- | 12 | TRBJ2-1 | TRBV19 | - | CASSIGPTGEFF | TGTGCCAGTAGTATAGGCCCCACGGGGGAGTTCTTC
- | 14 | TRBJ1-5 | TRBV3-1/TRBV3-2 | - | CASSHPGGNQPQHF | TGTGCCAGCAGCCACCCAGGGGGCAATCAGCCCCAGCATTTT
- | 14 | TRBJ2-7 | TRBV5-1 | - | CASSSDGKGYEQYF | TGCGCCAGCAGCTCCGACGGGAAGGGATACGAGCAGTACTTC
- | 13 | TRBJ2-7 | TRBV12-3/TRBV12-4 | - | CASRPQGGYEQYF | TGTGCCAGCAGACCCCAGGGGGGCTACGAGCAGTACTTC
- | 15 | TRBJ1-2 | TRBV27 | TRBD1 | CASSFADRGTYGYTF | TGTGCCAGCAGTTTCGCAGACAGGGGCACCTATGGCTACACCTTC
- | 14 | TRBJ1-5 | TRBV9 | - | CASSEGIFNQPQHF | TGTGCCAGCAGCGAGGGGATTTTCAATCAGCCCCAGCATTTT
- | 19 | TRBJ2-3 | TRBV19 | TRBD2 | CASNYRSGTSGGATDTQYF | TGTGCCAGTAACTACCGTTCCGGGACTAGCGGGGGGGCAACAGATACGCAGTATTTT
- | 15 | TRBJ1-6 | TRBV11-2 | - | CASSLHRTADIPLHF | TGTGCCAGCAGCTTACACCGGACAGCGGATATCCCCCTCCACTTT
- | 14 | TRBJ2-2 | TRBV6-2/TRBV6-3 | - | CASSSGQLTGELFF | TGTGCCAGCAGTTCTGGACAGCTAACCGGGGAGCTGTTTTTT
- | 11 | TRBJ1-3 | TRBV11-2 | - | CASSAMNTIYF | TGTGCCAGCAGCGCGATGAACACCATATATTTT
once | 13 | TRBJ2-5 | TRBV5-1 | - | CASSLDTAETQYF | TGCGCCAGCAGCTTGGACACCGCGGAGACCCAGTACTTC
- | 17 | TRBJ1-4 | TRBV27 | TRBD1 | CASSRGQGSFYGEKLFF | TGTGCCAGCAGTCGGGGACAGGGGTCTTTTTATGGTGAAAAACTGTTTTTT
- | 15 | TRBJ2-7 | TRBV19 | TRBD1 | CASSKAPDRNYEQYF | TGTGCCAGTAGTAAGGCCCCGGACAGGAACTACGAGCAGTACTTC
- | 12 | TRBJ1-1 | TRBV27 | - | CASAGENTEAFF | TGTGCCAGCGCAGGCGAGAACACTGAAGCTTTCTTT
- | 18 | TRBJ2-3 | TRBV3-1/TRBV3-2 | - | CASSQSNSGGLSTDTQYF | TGTGCCAGCAGCCAATCAAACTCGGGGGGCTTAAGCACAGATACGCAGTATTTT
- | 17 | TRBJ1-2 | TRBV28 | TRBD1 | CASNKRDRDVSWSGYTF | TGTGCCAGCAATAAAAGGGACAGGGATGTCTCCTGGAGTGGCTACACCTTC
- | 15 | TRBJ2-3 | TRBV5-1 | TRBD1 | CASSRGQGGRDTQYF | TGCGCCAGCAGTCGCGGACAGGGGGGGCGGGATACGCAGTATTTT
once | 17 | TRBJ1-5 | TRBV28 | - | CASSQPWEGGGNQPQHF | TGTGCCAGCAGTCAACCTTGGGAGGGCGGGGGCAATCAGCCCCAGCATTTT
once | 12 | TRBJ2-1 | TRBV11-1 | - | CASSHNRPEQFF | TGTGCCAGCAGTCATAACAGGCCTGAGCAGTTCTTC
- | 14 | TRBJ2-7 | TRBV30 | - | CAWSAFDGTYEQYF | TGTGCCTGGAGTGCTTTTGACGGTACCTACGAGCAGTACTTC
- | 11 | TRBJ1-5 | TRBV6-6 | - | CASSLRGPQHF | TGTGCCAGCAGTTTGCGAGGGCCCCAGCATTTT
- | 12 | TRBJ1-1 | TRBV5-1 | - | CASSYWGAEAFF | TGCGCCAGCAGCTATTGGGGGGCTGAAGCTTTCTTT
- | 17 | TRBJ2-3 | TRBV11-3 | - | CASSSGSGLASTDTQYF | TGTGCCAGCAGCTCGGGCTCTGGACTTGCTAGCACAGATACGCAGTATTTT
- | 18 | TRBJ2-7 | TRBV27 | TRBD2 | CASSSYNSGGADKYEQYF | TGTGCCAGCAGTTCCTATAATAGCGGGGGGGCTGATAAGTACGAGCAGTACTTC